This T cell receptor beta chain stems from a study of breast tumors, draining lymph nodes, adjacent tissues. General study findings and limits: Luminal-like breast cancer showed significantly higher tumor–nontumor repertoire similarity than basal-like.

The CDR3 is 8 residues long, counting both termini. A single record per CDR3 protein comes from TCRdb applying MiXCR to the multiplex PCR reads. The table includes over 200,000 distinct CDR3 sequences, roughly 32% detected once. Samples came from axillary lymph nodes draining the breast cancer. In the case of this clonotype: Its antigen is not identified. Because it lacks the conserved phenylalanine or tryptophan at the end, this CDR3 is likely a read error. Because the CDR3's place on the DNA is in doubt, the DNA is left out and the CDR3 is given as listed by TCRdb.

This clonotype was obtained from a female donor with breast cancer. Some clones in this sample may be carry-over from other donors' samples. The V and J genes are TRBV12-3 or TRBV12-4 and TRBJ1-6; the table's D call of TRBD1 was not tested on the DNA. The sample comprised axillary lymph node tissue. The CDR3 spells CASSPVTS.